The rows below give T cell receptor beta chains drawn from one sample of a study of lymphopenia after photon versus proton radiotherapy. Clones were sequenced by immunoSEQ multiplex PCR, and TCRdb holds only the in-frame ones, with some missing. The sample holds about 26,000 clones, around 83% seen once. The sequences come from peripheral blood, collected from a patient treated with photon-based radiotherapy. All receptors derive from a woman between 45 and 60 years old with pancreatic cancer. CDR3s include the opening cysteine and the closing phenylalanine or tryptophan. A D gene is named only where the DNA matches it firmly. Where a row states a size, it is once, few, many or the class of an expanded clone; other rows omit it.

CDR3 length: 14; D gene: -; V gene: TRBV28; J gene: TRBJ1-5; clone size: -; CDR3 protein: CASSLRRLNQPQHF; CDR3 DNA: TGTGCCAGCAGTCTCCGACGGCTCAATCAGCCCCAGCATTTT
CDR3 length: 19; D gene: TRBD2; V gene: TRBV7-2; J gene: TRBJ2-4; clone size: -; CDR3 protein: CASSSGLAGGLLAKNIQYF; CDR3 DNA: TGTGCCAGCAGTTCGGGACTAGCGGGAGGGCTCTTAGCCAAAAACATTCAGTACTTC
CDR3 length: 14; D gene: -; V gene: TRBV11-2; J gene: TRBJ2-5; clone size: once; CDR3 protein: CASSYGTATETQYF; CDR3 DNA: TGTGCCAGCAGCTACGGGACTGCAACAGAGACCCAGTACTTC
CDR3 length: 15; D gene: -; V gene: TRBV6-1; J gene: TRBJ2-1; clone size: -; CDR3 protein: CASTHNKGSYNEQFF; CDR3 DNA: TGTGCCAGCACCCACAATAAGGGCTCCTACAATGAGCAGTTCTTC
CDR3 length: 15; D gene: TRBD1; V gene: TRBV7-9; J gene: TRBJ1-4; clone size: -; CDR3 protein: CASSPQGASNEKLFF; CDR3 DNA: TGTGCCAGCAGCCCACAGGGGGCTAGTAATGAAAAACTGTTTTTT
CDR3 length: 14; D gene: -; V gene: TRBV27; J gene: TRBJ1-6; clone size: -; CDR3 protein: CASSTNRVNSPLHF; CDR3 DNA: TGTGCCAGCAGTACGAACAGGGTTAATTCACCCCTCCACTTT
CDR3 length: 16; D gene: TRBD2; V gene: TRBV7-9; J gene: TRBJ2-1; clone size: few; CDR3 protein: CASSATSGSSYNEQFF; CDR3 DNA: TGTGCCAGCAGCGCGACTAGCGGAAGCTCCTACAATGAGCAGTTCTTC
CDR3 length: 14; D gene: TRBD2; V gene: TRBV29-1; J gene: TRBJ2-7; clone size: -; CDR3 protein: CSVEIRLAGGEQYF; CDR3 DNA: TGCAGCGTTGAAATTAGACTAGCGGGAGGCGAGCAGTACTTC
CDR3 length: 12; D gene: -; V gene: TRBV12-5; J gene: TRBJ2-7; clone size: -; CDR3 protein: CASGYDRYEQYF; CDR3 DNA: TGTGCTAGTGGTTACGACAGGTACGAGCAGTACTTC
CDR3 length: 14; D gene: -; V gene: TRBV28; J gene: TRBJ1-2; clone size: -; CDR3 protein: CASSLGTFNYGYTF; CDR3 DNA: TGTGCCAGCAGTTTGGGGACTTTTAACTATGGCTACACCTTC
CDR3 length: 14; D gene: TRBD1; V gene: TRBV5-5; J gene: TRBJ1-2; clone size: -; CDR3 protein: CASSSGQGLRGYTF; CDR3 DNA: TGTGCCAGCAGCTCGGGACAGGGGTTACGTGGCTACACCTTC
CDR3 length: 16; D gene: -; V gene: TRBV11-2; J gene: TRBJ2-1; clone size: few; CDR3 protein: CASSPIRGSSYNEQFF; CDR3 DNA: TGTGCCAGCAGCCCCATACGGGGGAGCTCCTACAATGAGCAGTTCTTC
CDR3 length: 15; D gene: -; V gene: TRBV5-1; J gene: TRBJ1-4; clone size: -; CDR3 protein: CASSSGFGTNEKLFF; CDR3 DNA: TGCGCCAGCAGTTCAGGATTCGGCACTAATGAAAAACTGTTTTTT
CDR3 length: 16; D gene: -; V gene: TRBV2; J gene: TRBJ2-7; clone size: -; CDR3 protein: CASSEARSTSFDEQYF; CDR3 DNA: TGTGCCAGCAGTGAAGCGCGTTCAACTAGCTTTGACGAGCAGTACTTC
CDR3 length: 14; D gene: -; V gene: TRBV18; J gene: TRBJ2-3; clone size: -; CDR3 protein: CASSARGATDTQYF; CDR3 DNA: TGTGCCAGCTCAGCTAGGGGGGCAACAGATACGCAGTATTTT
CDR3 length: 15; D gene: -; V gene: TRBV5-6; J gene: TRBJ1-6; clone size: -; CDR3 protein: CASSFGQGSNSPLHF; CDR3 DNA: -